This note documents a single T cell receptor beta chain sequence. What it recognizes is unknown. Assay used: immunoSEQ multiplex PCR; TCRdb lists only in-frame clones, some missing. The table includes roughly 180,000 clones, 94% detected once. The record originates from a study of T cell responses to AZD1222 COVID-19 vaccine. The study's findings and limits: Possibly, clonal diversity was underestimated; donors were largely white British and included more females. Among those given AZD1222, only six were seropositive at baseline. Sampled repertoires all dated from after the peak T cell response.

CDR1 and CDR2 from the germline V gene are SGHRS and YFSETQ. The length of the CDR3 is 16 residues. V was clipped by 2 bases and J by 5 bases; unmatched bases: 12. The rearrangement uses TRBV5-1 and TRBJ2-7, with 8 bases matching TRBD1. The clonotype was recovered from an adult who received the AZD1222 COVID-19 vaccine. The sample was peripheral blood, taken 28 days after the second AZD1222 dose. DNA for the CDR3: TGCGCCAGCAGCTTACGGACAGGGACCGTTTCCCACGAGCAGTACTTC. It yields the protein CASSLRTGTVSHEQYF.